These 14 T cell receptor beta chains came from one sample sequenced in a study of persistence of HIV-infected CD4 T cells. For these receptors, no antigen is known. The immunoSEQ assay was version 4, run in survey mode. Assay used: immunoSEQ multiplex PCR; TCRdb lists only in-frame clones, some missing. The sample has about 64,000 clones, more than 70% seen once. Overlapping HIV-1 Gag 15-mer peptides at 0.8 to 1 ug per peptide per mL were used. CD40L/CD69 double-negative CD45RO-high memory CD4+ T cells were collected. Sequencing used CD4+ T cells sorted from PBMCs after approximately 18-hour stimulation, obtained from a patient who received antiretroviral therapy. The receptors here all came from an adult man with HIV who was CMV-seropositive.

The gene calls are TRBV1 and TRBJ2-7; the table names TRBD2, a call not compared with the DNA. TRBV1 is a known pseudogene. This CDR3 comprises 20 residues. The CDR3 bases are TGCACCAGCAGCCAAGATATGGCGGCGGGGCCAACCATCATCCTTTACGAGCAGTACTTC. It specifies CTSSQDMAAGPTIILYEQYF.

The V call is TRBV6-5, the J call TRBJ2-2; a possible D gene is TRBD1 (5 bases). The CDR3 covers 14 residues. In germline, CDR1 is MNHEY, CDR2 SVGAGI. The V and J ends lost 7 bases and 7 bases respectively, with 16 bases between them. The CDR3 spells CASTPSGRSGELFF. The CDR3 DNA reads TGTGCCAGCACTCCCTCAGGGCGTAGCGGGGAGCTGTTTTTT.

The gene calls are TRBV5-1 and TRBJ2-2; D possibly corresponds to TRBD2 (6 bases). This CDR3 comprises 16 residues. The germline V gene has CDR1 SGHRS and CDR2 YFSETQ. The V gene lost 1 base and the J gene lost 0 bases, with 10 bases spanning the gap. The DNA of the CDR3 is TGCGCCAGCAGCTTGTTTGGCGGGGCGAACACCGGGGAGCTGTTTTTT. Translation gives CASSLFGGANTGELFF.

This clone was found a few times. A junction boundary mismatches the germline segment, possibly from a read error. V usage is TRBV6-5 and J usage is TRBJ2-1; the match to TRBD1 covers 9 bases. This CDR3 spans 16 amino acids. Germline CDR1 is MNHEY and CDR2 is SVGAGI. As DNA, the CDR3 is TGTGCCAGCAGTAACTCACGGGGACAGGGTCTAAATGAGCAGTTCTTC. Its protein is CASSNSRGQGLNEQFF.

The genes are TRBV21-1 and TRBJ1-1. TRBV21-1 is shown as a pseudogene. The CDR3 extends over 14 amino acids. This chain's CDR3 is CASRWVIMNTEAFF. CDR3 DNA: TGTGCCAGCAGGTGGGTGATAATGAACACTGAAGCTTTCTTT.

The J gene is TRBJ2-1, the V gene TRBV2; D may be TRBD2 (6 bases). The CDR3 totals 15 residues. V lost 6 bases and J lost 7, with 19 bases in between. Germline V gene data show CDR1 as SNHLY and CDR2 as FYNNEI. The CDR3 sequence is CASRREAGRANEQFF. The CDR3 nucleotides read TGTGCCAGCAGGAGGGAGGCGGGTAGAGCGAATGAGCAGTTCTTC.

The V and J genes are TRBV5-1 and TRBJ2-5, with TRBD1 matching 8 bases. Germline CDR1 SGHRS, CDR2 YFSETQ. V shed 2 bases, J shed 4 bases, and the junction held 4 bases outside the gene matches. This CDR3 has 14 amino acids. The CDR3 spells CASSLMTGVETQYF. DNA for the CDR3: TGCGCCAGCAGCTTAATGACAGGGGTAGAGACCCAGTACTTC.

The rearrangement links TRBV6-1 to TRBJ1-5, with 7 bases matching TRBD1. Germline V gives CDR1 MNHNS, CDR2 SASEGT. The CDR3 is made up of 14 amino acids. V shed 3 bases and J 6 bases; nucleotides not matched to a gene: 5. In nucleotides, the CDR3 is TGTGCCAGCAGTGATATGACAGGGACTCAGCCCCAGCATTTT. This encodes CASSDMTGTQPQHF.

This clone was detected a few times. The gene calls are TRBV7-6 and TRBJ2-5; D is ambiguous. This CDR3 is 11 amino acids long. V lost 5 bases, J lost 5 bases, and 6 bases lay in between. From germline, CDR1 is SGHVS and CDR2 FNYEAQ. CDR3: CASSGSETQYF. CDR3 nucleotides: TGTGCCAGCAGCGGCAGTGAGACCCAGTACTTC.

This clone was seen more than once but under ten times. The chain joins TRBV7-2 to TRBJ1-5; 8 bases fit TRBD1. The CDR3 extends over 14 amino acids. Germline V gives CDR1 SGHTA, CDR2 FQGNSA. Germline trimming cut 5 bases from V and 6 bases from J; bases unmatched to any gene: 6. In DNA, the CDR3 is TGTGCCAGCAGCCTCGACAGGGGTGGTCAGCCCCAGCATTTT. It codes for CASSLDRGGQPQHF. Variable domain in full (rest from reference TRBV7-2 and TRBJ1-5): GAGVSQSPSNKVTEKGKDVELRCDPISGHTALYWYRQSLGQGLEFLIYFQGNSAPDKSGLPSDRFSAERTGGSVSTLTIQRTQQEDSAVYLCASSLDRGGQPQHFGDGTRLSIL.

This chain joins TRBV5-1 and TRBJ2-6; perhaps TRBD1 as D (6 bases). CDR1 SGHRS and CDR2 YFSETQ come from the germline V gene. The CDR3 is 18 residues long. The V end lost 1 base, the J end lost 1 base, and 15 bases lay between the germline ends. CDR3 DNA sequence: TGCGCCAGCAGCTTGAAGGCTTCAGGGGCATCTGGGGCCAACGTCCTGACTTTC. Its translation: CASSLKASGASGANVLTF.

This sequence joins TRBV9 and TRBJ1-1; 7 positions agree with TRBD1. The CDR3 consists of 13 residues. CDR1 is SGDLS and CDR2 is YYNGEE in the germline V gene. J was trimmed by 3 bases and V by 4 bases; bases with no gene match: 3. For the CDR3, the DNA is TGTGCCAGCAGCCAGGGGGGGGACACTGAAGCTTTCTTT. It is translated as CASSQGGDTEAFF.

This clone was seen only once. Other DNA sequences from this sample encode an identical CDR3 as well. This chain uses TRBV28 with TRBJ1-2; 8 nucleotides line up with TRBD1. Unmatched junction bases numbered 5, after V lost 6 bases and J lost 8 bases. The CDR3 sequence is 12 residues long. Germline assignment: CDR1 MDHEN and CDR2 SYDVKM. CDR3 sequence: CASRRTGYGYTF. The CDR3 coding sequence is TGTGCCAGCAGACGGACAGGGTACGGCTACACCTTC.

This CDR3 reads CASSVVGRVNTGELFF. The CDR3 bases are TGTGCCAGCAGCGTAGTCGGGCGGGTGAACACCGGGGAGCTGTTTTTT. The chain links TRBV9 to TRBJ2-2, with D perhaps matching TRBD2 (5 bases). Trimming stripped 0 bases from V and 1 base from J, with 10 bases between. The CDR3 has 16 residues. CDR1 and CDR2 (germline): SGDLS, YYNGEE.